The sequence of this T cell receptor (beta chain) was determined in a study of T-cell memory formation after mild COVID-19. Across the study: Largely donor-specific TCR clusters were found. Whole-study results and caveats: Contracting CD8+ clones were enriched in EMRA, CD4+ mainly in CM and EM. Still unconfirmed is whether the second-wave clones peaking on day 37 recognized SARS-CoV-2. Memory cells collected pre-infection included some clones that later responded, suggesting cross-reactive memory joined.

About this clonotype itself: Its antigen is unidentified.

This CDR3 region has 12 residues. V was clipped by 5 bases and J by 4 bases, with 9 bases between them. Germline lookup yields CDR1 SGHRS and CDR2 YFSETQ. TCRdb reanalysed the 5' RACE reads using MiXCR and keeps one entry per CDR3 protein. The sample holds 300,000 to 400,000 distinct CDR3 sequences, around 21% seen once. The chain joins TRBV5-1 to TRBJ2-5, with unresolved D. Specimen: PBMCs or a T cell subset sorted from them (not recorded which). This receptor was taken from an adult woman who had mild COVID-19 (a few samples of this study predate the infection). Cell type and time point are not known. CDR3: CASSKTSETQYF. The CDR3 DNA reads as TGCGCCAGCAGTAAAACGTCAGAGACCCAGTACTTC.